This entry features one T cell receptor (beta chain) sequence. The target antigen is unknown. This entry comes from a study of multiple sclerosis patients with progressive multifocal leukoencephalopathy. Study-level results: Most PML patients had lower entropy, suggesting less diverse TRB repertoires.

Time point of the sample: before natalizumab initiation. Prior interferon beta treatment was universal, and the PML patients were all female. T0 blood was collected before the first natalizumab infusion. The survey-level immunoSEQ assay was used. TCRdb keeps only in-frame clones here, not all; method: immunoSEQ multiplex PCR. This sample has around 32,000 clones, with 80% to 95% found just once. Trimming took 0 bases from V and 0 from J, leaving 10 bases between them. The germline gives CDR1 SGHRS, CDR2 YFSETQ. The CDR3 spans 15 residues. The TCR was taken from a man aged 30-40 years with multiple sclerosis. The chain carries TRBV5-1 and TRBJ2-7; D gene uncertain. Sequencing was done on a sample of PBMCs. CDR3 residues: CASSLAFGSSYEQYF. The DNA of the CDR3 is TGCGCCAGCAGCTTGGCCTTCGGGTCCTCCTACGAGCAGTACTTC.